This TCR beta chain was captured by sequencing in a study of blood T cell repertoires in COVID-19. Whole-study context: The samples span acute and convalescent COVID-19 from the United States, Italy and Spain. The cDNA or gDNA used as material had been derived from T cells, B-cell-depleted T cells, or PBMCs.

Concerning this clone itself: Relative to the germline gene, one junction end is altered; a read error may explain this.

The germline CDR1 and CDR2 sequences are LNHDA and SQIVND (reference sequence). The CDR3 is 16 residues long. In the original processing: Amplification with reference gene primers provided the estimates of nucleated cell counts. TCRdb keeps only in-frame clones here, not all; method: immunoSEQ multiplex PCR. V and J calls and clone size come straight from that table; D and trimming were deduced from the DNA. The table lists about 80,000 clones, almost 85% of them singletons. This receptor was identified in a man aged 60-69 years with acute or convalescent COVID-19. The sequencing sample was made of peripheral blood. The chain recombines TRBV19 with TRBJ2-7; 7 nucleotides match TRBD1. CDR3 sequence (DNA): TGTGCCGGTAGTTTCCCTGGAGACAGGGCCACCTACGAGCAGTACTTC. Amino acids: CAGSFPGDRATYEQYF.